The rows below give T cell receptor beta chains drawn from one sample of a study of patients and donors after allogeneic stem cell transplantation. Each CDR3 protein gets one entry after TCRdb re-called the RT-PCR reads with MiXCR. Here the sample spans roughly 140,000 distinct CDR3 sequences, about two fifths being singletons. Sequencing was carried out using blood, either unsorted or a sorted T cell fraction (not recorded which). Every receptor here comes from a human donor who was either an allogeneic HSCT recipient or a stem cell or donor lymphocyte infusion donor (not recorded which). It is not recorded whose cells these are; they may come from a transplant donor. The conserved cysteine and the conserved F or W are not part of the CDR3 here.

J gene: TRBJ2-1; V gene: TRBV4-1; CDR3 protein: ASNSPAERYNEQF
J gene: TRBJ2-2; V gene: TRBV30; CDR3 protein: AWIVTSTGELF
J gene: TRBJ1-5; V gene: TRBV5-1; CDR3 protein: ASSLDGDSNQPQH
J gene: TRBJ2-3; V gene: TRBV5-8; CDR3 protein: ASSLSSRV
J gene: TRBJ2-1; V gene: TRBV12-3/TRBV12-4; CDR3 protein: ASSLGSHNEQF
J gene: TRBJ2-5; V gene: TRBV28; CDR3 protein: ASSSVEGQETQY
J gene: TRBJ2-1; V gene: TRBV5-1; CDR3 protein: ASSLDSGGSYNEQF
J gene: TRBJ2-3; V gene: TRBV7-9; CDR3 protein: ASSQGLAGRDTQY
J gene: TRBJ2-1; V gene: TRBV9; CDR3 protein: ASSVHTSGEKQF
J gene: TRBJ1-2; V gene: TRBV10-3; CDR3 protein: AIKKTGYGYT
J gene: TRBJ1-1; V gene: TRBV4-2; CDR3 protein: ASSQPDGGWTEAF
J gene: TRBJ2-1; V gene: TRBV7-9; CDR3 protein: ASSLGVDEQF
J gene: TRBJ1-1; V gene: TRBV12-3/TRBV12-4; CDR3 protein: ASSWDRGSTEAF
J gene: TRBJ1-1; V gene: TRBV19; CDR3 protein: ASSGPGQGNTEAF
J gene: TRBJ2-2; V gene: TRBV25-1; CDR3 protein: ASSEFGTGELF
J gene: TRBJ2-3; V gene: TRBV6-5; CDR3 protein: ASSYEAASTDTQY
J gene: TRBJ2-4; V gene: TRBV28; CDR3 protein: ASSLSRLTSAKNIQY
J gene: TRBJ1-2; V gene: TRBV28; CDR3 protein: ASSNRYNYGYT
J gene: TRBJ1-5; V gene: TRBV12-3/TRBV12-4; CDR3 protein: ASSSSQTYSNQPQH
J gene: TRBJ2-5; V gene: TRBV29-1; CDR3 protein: SVGFGGQETQY
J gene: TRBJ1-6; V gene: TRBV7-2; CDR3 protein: ASSLRAGPFNSPLH
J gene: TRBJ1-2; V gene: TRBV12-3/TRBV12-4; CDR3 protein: ASSFGTTYGYT
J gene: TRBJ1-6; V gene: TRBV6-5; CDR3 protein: ASSQGGGVRSPLH
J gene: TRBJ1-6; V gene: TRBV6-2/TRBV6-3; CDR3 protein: ASSREGGSPLH
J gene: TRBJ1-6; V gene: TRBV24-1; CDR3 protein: ATSDSATSPLH
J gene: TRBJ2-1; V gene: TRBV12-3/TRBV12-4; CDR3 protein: ASSLRTSPEF
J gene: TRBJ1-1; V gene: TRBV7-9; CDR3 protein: ASSLGTGLLNTEAF
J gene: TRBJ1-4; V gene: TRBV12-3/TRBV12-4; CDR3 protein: ASSYTFSGTVNEKLF
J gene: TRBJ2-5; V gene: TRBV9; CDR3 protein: ASSVGGAPQETQY
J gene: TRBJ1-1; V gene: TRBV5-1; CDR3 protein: ASSHGQPMNTEAF
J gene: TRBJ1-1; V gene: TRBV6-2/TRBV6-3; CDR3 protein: ASLYPGYGNTEAF
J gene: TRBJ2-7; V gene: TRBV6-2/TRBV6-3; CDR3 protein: ASPSGESSYEQY
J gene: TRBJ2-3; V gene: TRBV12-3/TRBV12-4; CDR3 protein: ATRGLAAYTDTQY
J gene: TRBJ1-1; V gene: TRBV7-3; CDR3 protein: ASSPHRQGFDQAF
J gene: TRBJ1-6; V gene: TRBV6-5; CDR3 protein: ASSYLGQGNSPLH
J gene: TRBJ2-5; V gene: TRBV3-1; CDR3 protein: ASSQSEETQY
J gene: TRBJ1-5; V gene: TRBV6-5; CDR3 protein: ASSTNMRGGSQH
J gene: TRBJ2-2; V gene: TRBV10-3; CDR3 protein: AISLGQGGTGELF
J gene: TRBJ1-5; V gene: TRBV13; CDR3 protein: ASSSSGSNQPQH
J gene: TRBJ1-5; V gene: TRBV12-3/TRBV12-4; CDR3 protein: ASSLTAGVGQPQH
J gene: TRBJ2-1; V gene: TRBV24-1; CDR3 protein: ATSDLKGSAFHNEQF
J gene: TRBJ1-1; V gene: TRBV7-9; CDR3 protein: ASSFSETGSMNTEAF
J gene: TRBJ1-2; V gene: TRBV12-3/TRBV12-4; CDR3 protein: ASKPGQNYGYT
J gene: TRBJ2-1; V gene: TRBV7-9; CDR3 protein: ASSPNRAPRF
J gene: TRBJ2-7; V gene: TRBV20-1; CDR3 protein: SARDTSVSYEQY
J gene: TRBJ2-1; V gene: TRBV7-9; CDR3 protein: ASSLPQGALNEQF
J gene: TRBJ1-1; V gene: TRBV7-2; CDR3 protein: ASSLEFRLSVPF
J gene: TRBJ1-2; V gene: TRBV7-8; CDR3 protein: ASSLVSRGPEGYT
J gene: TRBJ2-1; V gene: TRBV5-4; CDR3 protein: ASSLVRGGYNEQF
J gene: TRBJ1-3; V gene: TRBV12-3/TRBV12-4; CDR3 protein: ASSSWTGSGNTIY
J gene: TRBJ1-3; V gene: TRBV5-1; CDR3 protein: ASSSGTGNGRGRENTIY
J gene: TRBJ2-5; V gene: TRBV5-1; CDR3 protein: ASSLNIDGQETQY
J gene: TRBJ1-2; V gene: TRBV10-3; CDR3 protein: AISERPNYGYT
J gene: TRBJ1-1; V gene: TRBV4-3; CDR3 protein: ASSQGPSSNTEAF
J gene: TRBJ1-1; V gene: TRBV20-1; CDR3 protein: SAREGARGEAF
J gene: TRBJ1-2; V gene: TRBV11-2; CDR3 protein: ASSYDGLGYT
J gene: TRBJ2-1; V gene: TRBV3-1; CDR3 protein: ASSQLTGTSNEQF
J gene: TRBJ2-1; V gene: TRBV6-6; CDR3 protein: ASTRVAGPNEQF
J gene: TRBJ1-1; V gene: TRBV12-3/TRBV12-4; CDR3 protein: VTGRSEMNTEAF
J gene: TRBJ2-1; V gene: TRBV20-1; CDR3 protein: SLPRAGGAYNEQF